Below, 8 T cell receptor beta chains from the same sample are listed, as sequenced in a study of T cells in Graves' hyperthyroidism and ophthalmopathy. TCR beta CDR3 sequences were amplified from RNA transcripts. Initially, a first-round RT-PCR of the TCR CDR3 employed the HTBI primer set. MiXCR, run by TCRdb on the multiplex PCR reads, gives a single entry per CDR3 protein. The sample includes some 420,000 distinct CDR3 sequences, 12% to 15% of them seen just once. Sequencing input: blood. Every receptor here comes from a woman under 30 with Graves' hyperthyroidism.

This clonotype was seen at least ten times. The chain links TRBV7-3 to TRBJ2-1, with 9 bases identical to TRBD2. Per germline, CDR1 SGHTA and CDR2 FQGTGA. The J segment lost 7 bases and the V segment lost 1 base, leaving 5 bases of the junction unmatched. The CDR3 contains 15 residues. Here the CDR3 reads CASSLMGLAGNEQFF. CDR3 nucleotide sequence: TGTGCCAGCAGCTTAATGGGACTAGCAGGGAATGAGCAGTTCTTC.

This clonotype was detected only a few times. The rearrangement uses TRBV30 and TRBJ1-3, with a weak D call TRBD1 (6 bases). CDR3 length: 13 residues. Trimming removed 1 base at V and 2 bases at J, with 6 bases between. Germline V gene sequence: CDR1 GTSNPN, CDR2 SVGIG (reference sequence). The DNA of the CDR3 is TGTGCCTGGAGTGGGACAGCTGGAAACACCATATATTTT. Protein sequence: CAWSGTAGNTIYF.

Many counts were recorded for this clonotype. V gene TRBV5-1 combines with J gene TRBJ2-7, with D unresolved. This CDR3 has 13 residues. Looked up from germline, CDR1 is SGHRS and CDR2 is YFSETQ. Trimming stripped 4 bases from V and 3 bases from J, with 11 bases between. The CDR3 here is CASSGVADYEQYF. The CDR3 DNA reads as TGCGCCAGCAGCGGGGTCGCGGACTACGAGCAGTACTTC.

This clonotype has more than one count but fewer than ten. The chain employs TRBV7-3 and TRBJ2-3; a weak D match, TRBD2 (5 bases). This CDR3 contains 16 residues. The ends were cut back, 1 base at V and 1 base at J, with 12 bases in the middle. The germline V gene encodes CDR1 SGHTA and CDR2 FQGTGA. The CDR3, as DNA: TGTGCCAGCAGCTTAATCTCCCTGGGAGGCACAGATACGCAGTATTTT. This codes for CASSLISLGGTDTQYF.

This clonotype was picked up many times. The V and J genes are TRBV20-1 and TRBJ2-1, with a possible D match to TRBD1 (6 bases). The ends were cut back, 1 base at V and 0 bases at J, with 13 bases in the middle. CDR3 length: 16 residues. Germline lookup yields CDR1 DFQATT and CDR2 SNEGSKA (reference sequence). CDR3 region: CSARASGVSSYNEQFF. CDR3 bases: TGCAGTGCTAGAGCCTCAGGGGTGAGCTCCTACAATGAGCAGTTCTTC.

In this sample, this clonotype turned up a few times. The CDR3 spells CASSLEGGQRNTEAFF. The CDR3 nucleotides are TGTGCCAGCAGCCTCGAGGGTGGGCAGAGGAACACTGAAGCTTTCTTT. V is TRBV9 and J is TRBJ1-1; D gene unclear. The germline V and J ends were trimmed by 4 bases and 1 base, with 17 bases remaining between them. Germline V gives CDR1 SGDLS, CDR2 YYNGEE. The CDR3 extends over 16 amino acids.

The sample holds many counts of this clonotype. The CDR3 coding sequence is TGTGCCAGCAGCTTAGACATTACGGGCACCAGGGCCTACGAGCAGTACTTC. Encoded protein: CASSLDITGTRAYEQYF. The chain recombines TRBV7-9 with TRBJ2-7, with D possibly matching TRBD1 (5 bases). V lost 1 base and J lost 2, with 18 bases in between. The CDR3 sequence is 17 residues long. CDR1 is SEHNR and CDR2 is FQNEAQ in the germline V gene (reference sequence).

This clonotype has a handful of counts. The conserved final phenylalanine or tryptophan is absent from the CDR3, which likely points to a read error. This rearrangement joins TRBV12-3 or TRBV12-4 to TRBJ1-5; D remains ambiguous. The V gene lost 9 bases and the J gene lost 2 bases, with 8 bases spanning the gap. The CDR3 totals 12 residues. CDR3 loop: CASTVGNQPQHL. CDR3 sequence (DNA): TGTGCCAGTACAGTAGGCAATCAGCCCCAGCATCTT.